This T cell receptor (beta chain) was identified during a study of cytomegalovirus exposure and HLA in healthy donors. Assay used: immunoSEQ multiplex PCR; TCRdb lists only in-frame clones, some missing. The sample holds approximately 230,000 clones; about 90% are singletons and the top ten take approximately 12%. The CDR3 runs to 11 residues. V lost 1 base, J lost 5 bases, and 2 bases lay in between. The germline CDR1 and CDR2 sequences are MNHNS and SASEGT. The chain carries TRBV6-1 and TRBJ1-1; D remains ambiguous. The clonotype originates from a man between 18 and 29 years old in good health and CMV-seropositive. The sample was PBMCs. CDR3 amino acids: CASSEGTEAFF. The DNA for the CDR3 is TGTGCCAGCAGTGAAGGGACTGAAGCTTTCTTT.